This TCR beta chain came from a study of T cells after yellow fever vaccination. The overall study: Preparation used SMART-Seq v4 Ultra Low Input for the low-cell-number fractions. Findings and limits, study-wide: Though weaker, the secondary response peaked faster, on day 5 versus 15.

The TCR cDNA carried a universal primer site and UMIs from 5'RACE template switching. One entry per CDR3 protein results from TCRdb running MiXCR on the 5' RACE reads. The sample shows some 390,000 distinct CDR3 sequences, around 20% of them seen only once. As to this clonotype: Its antigen is not known.

The length of the CDR3 is 15 residues. Germline CDR1 and CDR2: MGHRA and YSYEKL. The ends were cut back, 5 bases at V and 3 bases at J, with 14 bases in the middle. The source is a man aged 18 to 29 who received the YFV17D yellow fever vaccine. This specimen was PBMCs, taken before the yellow fever booster vaccination. This rearrangement joins TRBV4-1 to TRBJ2-4, with D maybe TRBD2 (6 bases). CDR3 DNA sequence: TGCGCCAGCAGCGAATCCGGGGGAGACAAAAACATTCAGTACTTC. Its translation is CASSESGGDKNIQYF.